One sample yielded the 6 T cell receptor beta chains listed below, sequenced in a study of blood T cell repertoires in COVID-19. Assay used: immunoSEQ multiplex PCR; TCRdb lists only in-frame clones, some missing. The sample lists over 150,000 clones; over 75% were seen once. The sequenced sample consisted of peripheral blood. These receptor sequences come from a man between 70 and 80 years old with acute or convalescent COVID-19.

V and J are TRBV19 and TRBJ2-3; 11 bases agree with TRBD2. Trimming at V came to 6 bases and at J to 7 bases, leaving 3 bases not matched to a gene. CDR3 length: 13 amino acids. Germline V gives CDR1 LNHDA, CDR2 SQIVND (reference sequence). The CDR3 spells CASRTSGTNTQYF. In nucleotides, the CDR3 is TGTGCCAGTAGGACTAGCGGGACAAATACGCAGTATTTT. Full variable domain (remainder filled in from reference TRBV19 and TRBJ2-3): DGGITQSPKYLFRKEGQNVTLSCEQNLNHDAMYWYRQDPGQGLRLIYYSQIVNDFQKGDIAEGYSVSREKKESFPLTVTSAQKNPTAFYLCASRTSGTNTQYFGPGTRLTVL.

V gene TRBV9 combines with J gene TRBJ1-1; perhaps TRBD1 as D (5 bases). The CDR3 has 16 amino acids. Trimming removed 2 bases at V and 4 bases at J, with 18 bases between. Germline values: CDR1 SGDLS, CDR2 YYNGEE. The CDR3 loop is CASSVSGAGGFTEAFF. In nucleotides, the CDR3 is TGTGCCAGCAGCGTGAGCGGGGCCGGTGGGTTCACTGAAGCTTTCTTT.

The chain employs TRBV5-1 and TRBJ2-3, with D perhaps TRBD2 (6 bases). V lost 6 bases and J 6 bases, leaving 17 bases between the germline ends. The CDR3 extends over 14 amino acids. Germline CDR1 reads SGHRS; CDR2 reads YFSETQ. The CDR3 region is CASTSSGPPDTQYF. CDR3 DNA sequence: TGCGCCAGCACGAGTAGCGGCCCCCCGGATACGCAGTATTTT.

Details on this clone: Mismatch with germline at one junction end may stem from a read error. Other DNA sequences from this sample encode an identical CDR3 as well. The V gene is TRBV27, the J gene TRBJ2-7; 7 nucleotides agree with TRBD2. The CDR3 is made up of 15 amino acids. Looked up from germline, CDR1 is MNHEY and CDR2 is SMNVEV (reference sequence). This chain's CDR3 is CASSYAAGVSYEQYF. The CDR3 nucleotides read TGTGCCAGCAGTTACGCGGCGGGAGTCTCCTACGAGCAGTATTTC.

The chain combines TRBV7-2 with TRBJ2-7; D is perhaps TRBD2 (7 bases). The V gene lost 5 bases and the J gene lost 2 bases, with 10 bases spanning the gap. CDR3 size: 13 residues. Germline CDR1 is SGHTA and CDR2 is FQGNSA. CDR3 bases: TGTGCCAGCAGCCCGGGGGGCGCCTACGAGCAGTACTTC. It translates to CASSPGGAYEQYF. The whole variable domain, filled in from reference TRBV7-2 and TRBJ2-7, reads GAGVSQSPSNKVTEKGKDVELRCDPISGHTALYWYRQSLGQGLEFLIYFQGNSAPDKSGLPSDRFSAERTGGSVSTLTIQRTQQEDSAVYLCASSPGGAYEQYFGPGTRLTVT.

V and J are TRBV5-6 and TRBJ1-4, with D perhaps matching TRBD1 (6 bases). Germline V gene lookup returns CDR1 SGHDT and CDR2 YYEEEE. The CDR3 spans 17 residues. Between the trimmed V and J ends, which lost 0 bases and 0 bases, there was a span of 12 bases. This CDR3 reads CASSLAPGEATNEKLFF. The CDR3 DNA is TGTGCCAGCAGCTTGGCCCCAGGGGAAGCAACTAATGAAAAACTGTTTTTT.